The 30 T cell receptor beta chains presented below share a single source sample, sequenced in a study of blood T cell repertoires in COVID-19. TCRdb's table, derived via immunoSEQ multiplex PCR, lists solely in-frame clones and lacks some. The table shows some 77,000 clones, with 75% to 85% occurring only once. Material for sequencing was peripheral blood. The receptors originated from a woman aged 70 to 79 with acute or convalescent COVID-19.

The chain employs TRBV28 and TRBJ2-1; D remains ambiguous. CDR1 and CDR2 from the germline V gene are MDHEN and SYDVKM. V was cut by 4 bases and J by 5 bases, with 6 bases left in between. The CDR3 loop spans 12 amino acids. CDR3 amino acids: CASSWQNNEQFF. Written as DNA, the CDR3 is TGTGCCAGCAGTTGGCAGAACAATGAGCAGTTCTTC. Drawing the rest from reference TRBV28 and TRBJ2-1, the complete variable domain is DVKVTQSSRYLVKRTGEKVFLECVQDMDHENMFWYRQDPGLGLRLIYFSYDVKMKEKGDIPEGYSVSREKKERFSLILESASTNQTSMYLCASSWQNNEQFFGPGTRLTVL.

J is TRBJ1-2 and V is TRBV11-1; D unclear. The V and J ends lost 4 bases and 7 bases respectively, with 13 bases between them. Germline CDR1 is SGHAT and CDR2 is FQDESV (reference sequence). This CDR3 has 13 amino acids. As DNA, the CDR3 is TGTGCCAGCAGCTCCCCCGGCGGGTTTGGCTACACCTTC. Translation gives CASSSPGGFGYTF.

This clone was observed once. The rearrangement joins TRBV28 to TRBJ2-5; maybe TRBD1 (6 bases). Germline-derived CDR1 and CDR2 are MDHEN and SYDVKM. The V and J ends lost 5 bases and 5 bases respectively, with 18 bases between them. This CDR3 comprises 15 residues. The CDR3 region is CASSPPNRVGETQYF. DNA of the CDR3: TGTGCCAGCAGTCCACCTAACAGGGTCGGCGAGACCCAGTACTTC.

The V call is TRBV7-3, the J call TRBJ1-1; 8 nucleotides align to TRBD1. The CDR3 is 13 amino acids. The V gene's germline CDR1 is SGHTA and CDR2 FQGTGA. Germline trimming cut 5 bases from V and 6 bases from J; bases unmatched to any gene: 5. The CDR3: CASSPVGQAEAFF. DNA for the CDR3: TGTGCCAGCAGCCCCGTGGGACAGGCTGAAGCTTTCTTT.

The chain has TRBV9 and TRBJ2-1, with TRBD2 matching 7 bases. With 4 bases clipped from V and 6 bases from J, the junction kept 7 bases outside the gene matches. The CDR3 runs 14 residues. In germline, CDR1 is SGDLS, CDR2 YYNGEE. CDR3 bases: TGTGCCAGCAGCCTACACTCTAGCGGCAATGAGCAGTTCTTC. Amino acid sequence: CASSLHSSGNEQFF.

The rearrangement joins TRBV5-5 to TRBJ2-1, with D tentatively TRBD2 (5 bases). CDR3 length: 16 residues. The V gene's germline CDR1 is SGHKS and CDR2 YYEKEE (reference sequence). V dropped 0 bases and J dropped 0 bases, with 10 bases sitting between them. CDR3 region: CASSLGAASSYNEQFF. The CDR3 nucleotides are TGTGCCAGCAGCTTGGGAGCGGCAAGCTCCTACAATGAGCAGTTCTTC.

The gene calls are TRBV19 and TRBJ1-2; D is undetermined. The CDR3 sequence is 14 residues long. The V and J ends lost 4 bases and 1 base respectively, with 10 bases between them. Germline values: CDR1 LNHDA, CDR2 SQIVND (reference sequence). As DNA, the CDR3 is TGTGCCAGTAGTACCCAGGCTCTTAACTATGGCTACACCTTC. It is translated as CASSTQALNYGYTF. The whole variable domain, filled in from reference TRBV19 and TRBJ1-2, reads DGGITQSPKYLFRKEGQNVTLSCEQNLNHDAMYWYRQDPGQGLRLIYYSQIVNDFQKGDIAEGYSVSREKKESFPLTVTSAQKNPTAFYLCASSTQALNYGYTFGSGTRLTVV.

CDR3: CASSLDGQRGGYTF. DNA of the CDR3: TGTGCCAGCAGCTTGGACGGCCAGCGGGGTGGCTACACCTTC. V and J are TRBV5-8 and TRBJ1-2; D unresolved. Germline V gives CDR1 SGHTS, CDR2 YDEGEE. V was shortened by 0 bases and J by 7 bases, with 13 bases between the two germline ends. This CDR3 comprises 14 residues. Full variable domain (missing parts from reference TRBV5-8 and TRBJ1-2): EAGVTQSPTHLIKTRGQQATLRCSPISGHTSVYWYQQALGLGLQFLLWYDEGEERNRGNFPPRFSGRQFPNYSSELNVNALELEDSALYLCASSLDGQRGGYTFGSGTRLTVV.

This clone was detected only a few times. This rearrangement joins TRBV5-4 to TRBJ2-7; no definite D call. The CDR3 spans 15 residues. Per germline, CDR1 SGHNT and CDR2 YYREEE (reference sequence). The germline V and J ends were trimmed by 4 bases and 4 bases, with 18 bases remaining between them. CDR3 DNA: TGTGCCAGCAGCCCCTCCGGGTCGGGTACGTACGAGCAGTACTTC. It encodes CASSPSGSGTYEQYF.

The chain recombines TRBV3-1 (or the pseudogene TRBV3-2) with TRBJ2-4; 8 bases agree with TRBD2. J lost 6 bases, V lost 4 bases, and 11 bases had no gene match. Germline V lookup: CDR1 LGHDT, CDR2 YNNKEL (reference sequence). The CDR3 totals 16 residues. CDR3 sequence (DNA): TGTGCCAGCAGCCTTCGACCGGGGGCGGGGGGAAACATTCAGTACTTC. Translating it yields CASSLRPGAGGNIQYF.

The CDR3 region is CASSEWERETQYF. As DNA, the CDR3 is TGTGCCAGCAGTGAATGGGAGAGAGAGACCCAGTACTTC. The V call is TRBV6-4, the J call TRBJ2-5, with a tentative D call TRBD2 (5 bases). CDR3 length equals 13 residues. Germline V gene sequence: CDR1 MRHNA, CDR2 SNTAGT. The V and J ends lost 3 bases and 4 bases respectively, with 9 bases between them.

This clone was seen a handful of times. The V call is TRBV5-4, the J call TRBJ2-5, with TRBD1 identical over 8 bases. The length of the CDR3 is 14 residues. The V gene's germline CDR1 is SGHNT and CDR2 YYREEE (reference sequence). The V gene end was trimmed by 2 bases and the J gene end by 1 base; junction bases not matched to a gene: 1. The CDR3 DNA sequence: TGTGCCAGCAGCTTTGGACAGGGCCAAGAGACCCAGTACTTC. Residues: CASSFGQGQETQYF.

The chain has TRBV28 and TRBJ1-5; D unclear. Germline loops: CDR1 MDHEN, CDR2 SYDVKM. V lost 6 bases, J lost 0 bases, and 9 bases lay in between. CDR3 length equals 14 residues. The CDR3 here is CASSPRSSNQPQHF. Written as DNA, the CDR3 is TGTGCCAGCAGCCCACGGTCTAGCAATCAGCCCCAGCATTTT.

This clone came up once. The rearrangement uses TRBV4-2 and TRBJ2-7; D gene unclear. The CDR3 is 15 residues long. Looked up from germline, CDR1 is LGHNA and CDR2 is YNFKEQ. V was pared by 1 base and J by 6 bases, with 16 bases between. CDR3 residues: CASSQVSNRLGEQYF. The CDR3, as DNA: TGTGCCAGCAGCCAAGTTAGTAATAGACTGGGCGAGCAGTACTTC.

The chain has TRBV19 and TRBJ2-1; D unresolved. The CDR3 length is 14 residues. V lost 7 bases, J lost 0 bases, and 10 bases lay in between. Germline assignment: CDR1 LNHDA and CDR2 SQIVND (reference sequence). The CDR3 protein is CASTPLGSYNEQFF. In DNA, the CDR3 is TGTGCCAGTACCCCTCTAGGCTCCTACAATGAGCAGTTCTTC.

The rearrangement uses TRBV6-5 and TRBJ1-6, with D unresolved. The CDR3 has 16 residues. V dropped 0 bases and J dropped 3 bases, with 9 bases sitting between them. Germline CDR1 is MNHEY and CDR2 is SVGAGI. CDR3 DNA sequence: TGTGCCAGCAGTTACTCGAGAGCTTTCTATAATTCACCCCTCCACTTT. Translated: CASSYSRAFYNSPLHF.

This clone was observed a few times. The V gene is TRBV7-3, the J gene TRBJ2-1; 11 bases line up with TRBD2. The trim removed 0 bases at V and 0 bases at J, leaving 7 bases unmatched. The CDR3 has 19 residues. CDR1 is SGHTA and CDR2 is FQGTGA in the germline V gene. CDR3 in amino acids: CASSLTPPTSGSSYNEQFF. CDR3 DNA sequence: TGTGCCAGCAGCTTAACGCCCCCTACTAGCGGGAGCTCCTACAATGAGCAGTTCTTC.

CDR3 sequence: CAISGRLEETQYF. The DNA for the CDR3 is TGTGCCATCAGTGGGAGGCTAGAAGAGACCCAGTACTTC. The V and J genes are TRBV10-3 and TRBJ2-5; possible D gene TRBD2, 5 bases. The CDR3 sequence is 13 residues long. Trimming took 4 bases from V and 3 from J, leaving 9 bases between them. The germline gives CDR1 ENHRY, CDR2 SYGVKD.

V gene TRBV24-1 combines with J gene TRBJ2-5; D is unresolved. There are 13 residues in the CDR3. Deletions cut 1 base from V and 3 bases from J, with 5 bases between. The germline V gene has CDR1 KGHDR and CDR2 SFDVKD. The CDR3 protein is CATSDFNEETQYF. The CDR3 DNA is TGTGCCACCAGTGATTTTAATGAAGAGACCCAGTACTTC.

This clone has only a few counts. The chain couples TRBV7-2 to TRBJ2-5; tentatively, D is TRBD2 (6 bases). The length of the CDR3 is 14 residues. Germline CDR1 reads SGHTA; CDR2 reads FQGNSA. The ends were cut back, 3 bases at V and 5 bases at J, with 13 bases in the middle. The CDR3 spells CASSFGGAAETQYF. CDR3 DNA: TGTGCCAGCAGCTTTGGAGGGGCGGCGGAGACCCAGTACTTC. Supplemented by reference TRBV7-2 and TRBJ2-5, the full variable domain reads GAGVSQSPSNKVTEKGKDVELRCDPISGHTALYWYRQSLGQGLEFLIYFQGNSAPDKSGLPSDRFSAERTGGSVSTLTIQRTQQEDSAVYLCASSFGGAAETQYFGPGTRLLVL.

The chain has TRBV5-1 and TRBJ1-4; D is ambiguous. Deletions cut 5 bases from V and 0 bases from J, with 8 bases between. The CDR3 contains 14 residues. Germline lookup yields CDR1 SGHRS and CDR2 YFSETQ. The CDR3 sequence: CASRAGSTNEKLFF. CDR3 in DNA: TGCGCCAGCAGAGCAGGTTCAACTAATGAAAAACTGTTTTTT.

The chain has TRBV7-2 and TRBJ2-1; the match to TRBD1 covers 9 bases. The CDR3 has 15 amino acids. J lost 1 base, V lost 8 bases, and 6 bases had no gene match. Germline values: CDR1 SGHTA, CDR2 FQGNSA. In nucleotides, the CDR3 is TGTGCCAGCTCCAGGGGACAGGGTTCCTACAATGAGCAGTTCTTC. Translating it yields CASSRGQGSYNEQFF. The full variable domain, rest sourced from reference TRBV7-2 and TRBJ2-1, is GAGVSQSPSNKVTEKGKDVELRCDPISGHTALYWYRQSLGQGLEFLIYFQGNSAPDKSGLPSDRFSAERTGGSVSTLTIQRTQQEDSAVYLCASSRGQGSYNEQFFGPGTRLTVL.

The chain uses TRBV27 and TRBJ2-7; 9 bases align to TRBD2. With V trimmed by 7 bases and J by 1 base, 8 bases remained unmatched. The germline gives CDR1 MNHEY, CDR2 SMNVEV (reference sequence). There are 15 residues in the CDR3. CDR3 region: CASTPSGRRSYEQYF. The CDR3 coding sequence is TGTGCCAGCACCCCAAGCGGGAGGCGGTCCTACGAGCAGTACTTC.

V usage is TRBV6-5 and J usage is TRBJ2-2; the D gene is possibly TRBD1 (6 bases). The V end lost 5 bases, the J end lost 6 bases, and 10 bases lay between the germline ends. This CDR3 spans 13 amino acids. Germline V gene sequence: CDR1 MNHEY, CDR2 SVGAGI. CDR3 sequence reads: CASSPGVAGELFF. The DNA of the CDR3 is TGTGCCAGCAGTCCAGGGGTTGCCGGGGAGCTGTTTTTT.

This clone was observed a single time. V and J are TRBV28 and TRBJ1-2; D is ambiguous. V lost 0 bases and J lost 2, with 10 bases in between. The CDR3 is 15 residues long. Germline V CDR1 and CDR2: MDHEN, SYDVKM. In DNA form, the CDR3 reads TGTGCCAGCAGTTTATGGCAAGCGGCAAACTATGGCTACACCTTC. Translating gives CASSLWQAANYGYTF.

The chain couples TRBV19 to TRBJ1-2; 7 bases agree with TRBD1. V was clipped by 1 base and J by 4 bases; unmatched bases: 12. The CDR3 contains 17 residues. Germline V gene lookup returns CDR1 LNHDA and CDR2 SQIVND (reference sequence). The CDR3 nucleotides are TGTGCCAGTAGTATAGGTGGGGCTCGGACAGGAACCTATGGCTACACCTTC. Amino acids: CASSIGGARTGTYGYTF. The full variable domain, completed using reference TRBV19 and TRBJ1-2, is DGGITQSPKYLFRKEGQNVTLSCEQNLNHDAMYWYRQDPGQGLRLIYYSQIVNDFQKGDIAEGYSVSREKKESFPLTVTSAQKNPTAFYLCASSIGGARTGTYGYTFGSGTRLTVV.

The rearrangement joins TRBV5-1 to TRBJ2-2, with TRBD1 identical over 8 bases. There are 17 residues in the CDR3. Germline loops: CDR1 SGHRS, CDR2 YFSETQ. J gave up 4 bases and V 3 bases, and 11 bases lay outside the gene matches. The CDR3, as DNA: TGCGCCAGCAGCTGGCGTTCCCGGACAGGGCGCACCGGGGAGCTGTTTTTT. Translated: CASSWRSRTGRTGELFF.

The rearrangement uses TRBV19 and TRBJ1-1, with a tentative D call TRBD1 (6 bases). Germline V gives CDR1 LNHDA, CDR2 SQIVND (reference sequence). The V gene lost 2 bases and the J gene lost 0 bases, with 10 bases spanning the gap. The CDR3 consists of 15 residues. The CDR3 coding sequence is TGTGCCAGTAGTATATCGGACAGCTTGAACACTGAAGCTTTCTTT. Translated: CASSISDSLNTEAFF.

This clone was observed once. V usage is TRBV5-1 and J usage is TRBJ2-2, with 11 bases identical to TRBD2. The germline V gene encodes CDR1 SGHRS and CDR2 YFSETQ. The CDR3 length is 15 residues. V shed 4 bases and J 7 bases; nucleotides not matched to a gene: 6. CDR3 in DNA: TGCGCCAGCAGCGTAGCGGGAGGGCCGTTCGGGGAGCTGTTTTTT. This encodes CASSVAGGPFGELFF. Together with reference TRBV5-1 and TRBJ2-2, the CDR3 gives the full variable domain: KAGVTQTPRYLIKTRGQQVTLSCSPISGHRSVSWYQQTPGQGLQFLFEYFSETQRNKGNFPGRFSGRQFSNSRSEMNVSTLELGDSALYLCASSVAGGPFGELFFGEGSRLTVL.

The chain couples TRBV6-5 to TRBJ1-4; D is unclear. The CDR3 runs to 16 residues. Trimming shortened V by 0 bases and J by 3 bases, and 11 bases separated the two germline ends. From germline, CDR1 is MNHEY and CDR2 SVGAGI. The CDR3 loop reads CASSYSSGLSNEKLFF. The CDR3 bases are TGTGCCAGCAGTTACTCGTCAGGTCTTTCTAATGAAAAACTGTTTTTT.